The present entry profiles one TCR beta chain with its context. Clones were read by immunoSEQ multiplex PCR, and TCRdb kept only the in-frame ones, dropping some. The table shows under 55,000 clones, with over 85% occurring only once. V was trimmed by 2 bases and J by 2 bases, leaving 3 bases between them. CDR3 size: 12 residues. The germline V gene encodes CDR1 SGHTA and CDR2 FQGNSA. The data were obtained in a study of T cell changes during pregnancy in multiple sclerosis. This specimen was CD4+ T cells from peripheral blood mononuclear cells, taken before pregnancy. V usage is TRBV7-2 and J usage is TRBJ1-2; D gene uncertain. This clonotype was obtained from a female donor with multiple sclerosis, enrolled in a pregnancy study. DNA of the CDR3: TGTGCCAGCAGCTTAAGCAACTATGGCTACACCTTC. As protein: CASSLSNYGYTF.